One sample yielded the 5 T cell receptor beta chains listed below, sequenced in a study of blood T cell repertoires in COVID-19 (dated by TCRdb to the early 2020s). To prepare the library, the immunoSEQ multiplex PCR assay was applied. Imported from immuneACCESS, the table was reduced by TCRdb to in-frame sequences with V and J called. These copies leave out some clones; in studies compared against another copy, an unresolved V gene accounts for under half, and the cause of the remainder is not known. The sample table holds approximately 180,000 clones, of which around 80% were seen once. The biggest ten clones account for 15% to 20% of the sample. The sample taken for sequencing was PBMCs or T cells enriched from blood (not recorded which). All receptors come from a woman between 45 and 60 years old who had recovered from COVID-19.

This chain joins TRBV6-5 and TRBJ1-1; 9 positions agree with TRBD1. This CDR3 region has 16 residues. The J segment lost 5 bases and the V segment lost 4 bases, leaving 11 bases of the junction unmatched. The germline CDR1 and CDR2 sequences are MNHEY and SVGAGI. This CDR3 is CASSFLGTGLLTEAFF. As DNA, the CDR3 is TGTGCCAGCAGTTTCCTGGGGACAGGGTTATTGACTGAAGCTTTCTTT.

This clone was counted between two and nine times. This chain uses TRBV2 with TRBJ1-1; D is perhaps TRBD1 (5 bases). The CDR3 consists of 16 residues. Trimming cost V 5 bases and J 4 bases, with 20 bases left between them. Germline CDR1 SNHLY, CDR2 FYNNEI. The CDR3, as DNA: TGTGCCAGCAGTCCAAACGCGGCAGGCGGGGGCACTGAAGCTTTCTTT. Protein product: CASSPNAAGGGTEAFF.

This chain joins TRBV5-6 and TRBJ1-1; maybe TRBD1 (6 bases). The CDR3 is made up of 19 amino acids. CDR1 and CDR2 from the germline V gene are SGHDT and YYEEEE. Between the trimmed V and J ends, which lost 3 bases and 1 base, there was a span of 25 bases. CDR3 DNA sequence: TGTGCCAGCAGCTCTTGGGGAAAAACTACGACAGGAACGAACACTGAAGCTTTCTTT. Translation gives CASSSWGKTTTGTNTEAFF.

This clone was picked up a small number of times. V usage is TRBV27 and J usage is TRBJ2-2; 10 bases align to TRBD2. Germline CDR1 and CDR2: MNHEY and SMNVEV (reference sequence). This CDR3 has 16 residues. V dropped 1 base and J dropped 8; count of bases not matched to a gene: 7. This chain's CDR3 is CASSLFLAGVAGELFF. CDR3 bases: TGTGCCAGCAGTTTATTTCTAGCGGGAGTGGCTGGGGAGCTGTTTTTT.

This chain joins TRBV18 and TRBJ2-1; tentative D call: TRBD1 (8 bases). CDR1 and CDR2 (germline): KGHSH, LQKENI. The germline V and J ends were trimmed by 0 bases and 6 bases, with 24 bases remaining between them. The CDR3 runs to 19 residues. CDR3 nucleotides: TGTGCCAGCTCACCACCCCTAGCCAGGGGGGGACAGGCTGGCAATGAGCAGTTCTTC. Translation gives CASSPPLARGGQAGNEQFF. Complete variable domain (other parts from reference TRBV18 and TRBJ2-1): NAGVMQNPRHLVRRRGQEARLRCSPMKGHSHVYWYRQLPEEGLKFMVYLQKENIIDESGMPKERFSAEFPKEGPSILRIQQVVRGDSAAYFCASSPPLARGGQAGNEQFFGPGTRLTVL.